This T cell receptor beta chain appears in the sequencing data of a study of blood T cell repertoires in COVID-19. On the study more broadly: Whether acute or convalescent, the COVID-19 samples came from the United States, Italy and Spain. Sources were T cells, B-cell-depleted T cells, or PBMCs; the material itself was cDNA or gDNA.

The authors' processing: Reference gene primer amplification yielded estimated nucleated cell counts. The protocol was immunoSEQ multiplex PCR, while the TCRdb copy is restricted to in-frame clones and leaves out a portion. For V, J and clone size, that table is used; D and trimming come from the DNA. The sample consists of approximately 300,000 clones, 85% of them appearing once. The germline gives CDR1 SGDLS, CDR2 YYNGEE. The CDR3 runs to 13 residues. Deletions cut 0 bases from V and 4 bases from J, with 7 bases between. Material for sequencing was peripheral blood. The chain carries TRBV9 and TRBJ1-1; D not resolved. This receptor was taken from a woman in her fifties or sixties with active or convalescent COVID-19. The CDR3 DNA is TGTGCCAGCAGCGTAGGCGACACCACTGAAGCTTTCTTT. It yields the protein CASSVGDTTEAFF.